This T cell receptor (beta chain) was captured by sequencing in a study of cytomegalovirus exposure and HLA in healthy donors. Study-level points and caveats: Under in vitro conditions, a few CMV-associated chains were confirmed as specific for CMV antigens. Some V segments could not be told apart, so they were left out, TRBV6-2 and TRBV6-3 among them. Later analysis demonstrated an association between a missense DCLRE1C variant and TCR beta V- and J-gene trimming.

This CDR3 is 14 amino acids long. Germline CDR1 reads LNHDA; CDR2 reads SQIVND (reference sequence). V was shortened by 8 bases and J by 7 bases, with 20 bases between the two germline ends. It was with 60 Vbeta and 13 Jbeta primers that the PCR ran. Original processing notes: In a later analysis, 79 million or so unique TCR beta chains included roughly 11 million shared by two or more donors. The table came from immunoSEQ multiplex PCR; TCRdb's copy has only in-frame clones and leaves some out. V and J calls and clone size come straight from that table; D and trimming were deduced from the DNA. This sample has around 200,000 clones, with less than 85% found just once. With regard to this clone: Its specificity is not known.

This clonotype was obtained from a boy younger than 18 in good health and CMV-seronegative. The chain combines TRBV19 with TRBJ1-1, with a tentative D call TRBD1 (5 bases). The sequenced sample consisted of PBMCs. The DNA of the CDR3 is TGTGCCAGTCTGATGGGGGGGGATCGGGATGAAGCTTTCTTT. As protein: CASLMGGDRDEAFF.